The clone carrying this T cell receptor (beta chain) was picked up a small number of times. Its antigen is not known. Additional DNA sequences in this sample encode the identical CDR3. For sorted subsets, 150 to 200 ng DNA per replicate equaled about 31,000 T cell genomes. Original handling: Filtering differed for immunoSEQ, which gave only junction sequences without quality scores. Assay used: immunoSEQ multiplex PCR; TCRdb lists only in-frame clones, some missing. That table gives V, J and clone size, and the DNA gave D and trimming. This sample carries around 700,000 clones, less than 80% of them seen once, and the ten largest clones take 1.8%. This record belongs to a study of shared clonotypes between healthy human individuals. General study results and limits: Naive CD4 clonotypes were shared across a handful of donors at roughly 5.3%.

Both subsets, CD45RA+ naive and CD45RA-negative memory, were split from the CD4+ cells. The sequence came from a woman in her 30s in good health. Source material: memory CD4+ T cells sorted from blood. The subset is: CD45RA-negative fraction.

CDR3 residues: CASSPGLNTEAFF. The CDR3, as DNA: TGTGCCAGCTCACCCGGCCTAAACACTGAAGCTTTCTTT. The V call is TRBV18, the J call TRBJ1-1; D not resolved. With 3 bases removed from V and 2 bases from J, the gap between germline ends came to 7 bases. Germline CDR1 is KGHSH and CDR2 is LQKENI. The CDR3 is made up of 13 amino acids. The variable domain in full, with the rest retrieved from reference TRBV18 and TRBJ1-1, is NAGVMQNPRHLVRRRGQEARLRCSPMKGHSHVYWYRQLPEEGLKFMVYLQKENIIDESGMPKERFSAEFPKEGPSILRIQQVVRGDSAAYFCASSPGLNTEAFFGQGTRLTVV.